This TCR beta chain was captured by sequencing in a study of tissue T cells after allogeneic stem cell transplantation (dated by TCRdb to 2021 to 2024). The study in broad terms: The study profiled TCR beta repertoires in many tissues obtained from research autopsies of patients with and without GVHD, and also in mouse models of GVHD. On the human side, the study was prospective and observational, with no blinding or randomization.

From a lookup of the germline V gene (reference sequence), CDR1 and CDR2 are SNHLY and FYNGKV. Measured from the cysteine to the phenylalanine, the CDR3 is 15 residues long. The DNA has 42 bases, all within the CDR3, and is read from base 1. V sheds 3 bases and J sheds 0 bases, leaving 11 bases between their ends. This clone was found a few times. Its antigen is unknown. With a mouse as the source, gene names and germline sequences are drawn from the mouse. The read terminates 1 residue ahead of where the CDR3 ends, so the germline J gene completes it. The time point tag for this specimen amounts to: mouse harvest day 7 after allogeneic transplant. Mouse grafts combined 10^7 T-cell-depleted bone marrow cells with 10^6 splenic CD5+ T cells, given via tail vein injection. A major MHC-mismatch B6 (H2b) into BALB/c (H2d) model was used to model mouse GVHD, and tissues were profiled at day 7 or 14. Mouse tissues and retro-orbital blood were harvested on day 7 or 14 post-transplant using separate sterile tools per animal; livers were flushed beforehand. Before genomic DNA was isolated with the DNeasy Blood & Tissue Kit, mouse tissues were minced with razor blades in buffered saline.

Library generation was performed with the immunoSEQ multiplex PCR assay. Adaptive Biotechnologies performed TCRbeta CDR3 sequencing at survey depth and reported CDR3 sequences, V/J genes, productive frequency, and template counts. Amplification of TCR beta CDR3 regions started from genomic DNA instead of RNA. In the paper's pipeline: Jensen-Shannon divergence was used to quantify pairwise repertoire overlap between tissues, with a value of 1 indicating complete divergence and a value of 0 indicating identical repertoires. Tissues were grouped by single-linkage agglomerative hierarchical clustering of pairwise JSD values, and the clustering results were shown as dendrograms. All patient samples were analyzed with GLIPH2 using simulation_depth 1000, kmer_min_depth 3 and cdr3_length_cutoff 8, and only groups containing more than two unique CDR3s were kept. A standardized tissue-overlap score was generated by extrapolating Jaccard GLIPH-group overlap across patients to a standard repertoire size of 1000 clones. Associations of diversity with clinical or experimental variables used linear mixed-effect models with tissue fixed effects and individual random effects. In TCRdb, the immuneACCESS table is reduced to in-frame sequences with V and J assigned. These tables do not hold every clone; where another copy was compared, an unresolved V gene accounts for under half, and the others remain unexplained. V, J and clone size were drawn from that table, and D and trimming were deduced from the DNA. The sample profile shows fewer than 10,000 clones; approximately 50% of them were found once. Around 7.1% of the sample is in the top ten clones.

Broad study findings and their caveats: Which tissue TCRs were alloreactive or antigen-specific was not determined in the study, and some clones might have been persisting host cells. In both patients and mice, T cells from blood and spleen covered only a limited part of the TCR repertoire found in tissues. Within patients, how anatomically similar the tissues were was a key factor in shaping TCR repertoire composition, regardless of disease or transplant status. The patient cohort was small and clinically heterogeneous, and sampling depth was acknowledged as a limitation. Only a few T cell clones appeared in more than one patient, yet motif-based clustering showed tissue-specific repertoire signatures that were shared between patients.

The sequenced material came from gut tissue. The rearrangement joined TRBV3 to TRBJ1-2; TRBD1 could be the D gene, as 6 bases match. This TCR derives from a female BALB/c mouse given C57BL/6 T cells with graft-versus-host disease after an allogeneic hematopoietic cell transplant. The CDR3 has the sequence CASSFSQGANSDYTF. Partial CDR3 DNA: TGTGCCAGCAGCTTCTCACAGGGTGCAAACTCCGACTACACC.